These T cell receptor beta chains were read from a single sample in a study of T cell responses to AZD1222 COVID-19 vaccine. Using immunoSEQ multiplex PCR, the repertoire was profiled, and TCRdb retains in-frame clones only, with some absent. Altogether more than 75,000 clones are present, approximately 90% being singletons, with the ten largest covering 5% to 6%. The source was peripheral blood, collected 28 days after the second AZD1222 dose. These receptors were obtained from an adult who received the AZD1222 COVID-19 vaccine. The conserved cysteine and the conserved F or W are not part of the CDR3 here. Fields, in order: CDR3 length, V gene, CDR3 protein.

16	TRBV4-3	ASSQDTQGTFYTDTQY
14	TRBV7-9	ASSPPGGEGGSPLH
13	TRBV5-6	ASSLRGSYNSPLH
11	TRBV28	ASSFRWDEKLF
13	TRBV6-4	ASSEIRRAPYEQY
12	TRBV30	AWDRRTGTGGYT
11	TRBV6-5	ASSYRQGYGYT
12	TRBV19	ASRRGTVNTEAF
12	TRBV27	ASRTRGLGTEAF
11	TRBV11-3	ASSETGKTEAF
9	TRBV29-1	SVVQWETQY
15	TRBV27	ASSYQQGPAYLREQF
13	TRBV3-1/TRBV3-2	ASSRQTSGGNEQF
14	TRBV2	ASSEPYGGGEETQY
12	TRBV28	ASSLRTTYNEQF
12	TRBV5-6	ASSFLWGRGEQF
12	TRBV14	ASSQVGGVSPLH
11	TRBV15	ATSRGYRGEAF
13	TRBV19	ASSSSGLGTYEQY
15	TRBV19	ASTYGTGGPMNTEAF
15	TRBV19	ASSIPKGRVGNQPQH
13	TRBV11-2	ASSASRTGSQPQH
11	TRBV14	ASSQDIAYGYT
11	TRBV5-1	ASSLVWGTEAF
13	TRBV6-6	ASSYSVRGNQPQH
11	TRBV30	AWSLYRGSGYT
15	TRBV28	ASSLFARVRSGNTIY
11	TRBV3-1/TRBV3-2	ASSSLTNTEAF
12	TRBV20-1	SASSGLHVDTQY